These T cell receptor beta chains were read from a single sample in a study of control samples from healthy donors and cancer patients. The table came from immunoSEQ multiplex PCR; TCRdb's copy has only in-frame clones and leaves some out. The sample carries around 93,000 clones, 80% to 90% recorded once. Material: blood. The receptors come from a man aged 25 to 40 in good health. Each CDR3 is given with its conserved first and last residue. D genes are given only for firm matches. Size is stated for part of the rows, as once, few or many counts, or as a class when the clone is expanded.

size	D	V	J	CDR3	DNA
-	-	TRBV7-2	TRBJ2-2	CAGGKDRNTGELFF	TGTGCCGGAGGAAAGGACCGGAACACCGGGGAGCTGTTTTTT
-	-	TRBV7-2	TRBJ1-6	CASSLGRDSRSPLHF	TGTGCCAGCAGCTTAGGCAGGGATTCACGTTCACCCCTCCACTTT
-	-	TRBV6-2/TRBV6-3	TRBJ2-7	CASSYSSGGIYEQYF	TGTGCCAGCAGTTACTCGTCAGGGGGGATCTACGAGCAGTACTTC
-	-	TRBV29-1	TRBJ1-3	CSVSGDGNTIYF	TGCAGCGTTTCCGGGGATGGAAACACCATATATTTT
-	-	TRBV10-1	TRBJ1-1	CASSESRTGGAGTNTEAFF	TGCGCCAGCAGTGAGTCTCGTACGGGGGGTGCAGGCACAAACACTGAAGCTTTCTTT
-	-	TRBV7-6	TRBJ2-1	CASSSSARGSEEQFF	TGTGCCAGCAGCTCTAGCGCGCGTGGGTCCGAGGAGCAGTTCTTC
-	-	TRBV6-6	TRBJ2-7	CASGSRGNEQYF	TGTGCCAGCGGTTCAAGGGGAAACGAGCAGTACTTC
-	-	TRBV19	TRBJ2-2	CASSPTSSGELFF	TGTGCCAGTAGTCCTACTAGCTCCGGGGAGCTGTTTTTT
-	-	TRBV28	TRBJ1-4	CASSIQGLGEKLFF	TGTGCCAGCAGTATTCAGGGTTTAGGTGAAAAACTGTTTTTT
-	TRBD2	TRBV7-6	TRBJ2-1	CASSLAWGGRGYNEQFF	TGTGCCAGCAGCTTAGCGTGGGGGGGAAGAGGGTACAATGAGCAGTTCTTC
-	-	TRBV6-5	TRBJ2-3	CASSYRADTDTQYF	TGTGCCAGCAGTTACCGCGCGGACACAGATACGCAGTATTTT
few	-	TRBV5-1	TRBJ2-7	CASSMRDSGYEQYF	TGCGCCAGCAGCATGCGGGACAGTGGGTACGAGCAGTACTTC
-	-	TRBV6-2/TRBV6-3	TRBJ1-2	CASSYSFEGIGYTF	TGTGCCAGCAGTTACTCGTTCGAGGGGATCGGCTACACCTTC
-	-	TRBV4-2	TRBJ2-2	CASSQVGYGVEDTGELFF	TGTGCCAGCAGCCAAGTGGGTTACGGGGTAGAAGACACCGGGGAGCTGTTTTTT
-	-	TRBV4-1	TRBJ2-1	CASSKAGGARDNEQFF	TGCGCCAGCAGCAAAGCTGGAGGGGCGCGAGACAATGAGCAGTTCTTC
-	TRBD1	TRBV2	TRBJ2-5	CASSRDRGRWGETQYF	TGTGCCAGCAGTAGGGACAGGGGGCGATGGGGAGAGACCCAGTACTTC
-	-	TRBV3-1/TRBV3-2	TRBJ2-3	CASSQDESVTDTQYF	TGTGCCAGCAGCCAAGATGAGAGCGTCACAGATACGCAGTATTTT
-	-	TRBV20-1	TRBJ1-6	CSASSQWLRSPLHF	TGCAGTGCTAGTTCACAGTGGCTTCGTTCACCCCTCCACTTT
-	TRBD1	TRBV11-2	TRBJ2-7	CASSRDRGREQYF	TGTGCCAGCAGCCGGGACAGGGGGCGCGAGCAGTACTTC
-	-	TRBV28	TRBJ1-5	CATSGGLNYQPQHF	TGTGCCACCTCTGGGGGGCTCAATTATCAGCCCCAGCATTTT
-	-	TRBV27	TRBJ2-7	CASSEGHEQYF	TGTGCCAGCAGTGAAGGACATGAGCAGTACTTC
-	TRBD2	TRBV19	TRBJ2-7	CASSIRGRALYEQYF	TGTGCCAGTAGTATCCGGGGGAGGGCCCTCTACGAGCAGTACTTC
-	-	TRBV12-3/TRBV12-4	TRBJ2-7	CASSLARIDEQYF	TGTGCCAGCAGTTTAGCGCGAATAGACGAGCAGTACTTC
-	-	TRBV6-4	TRBJ1-2	CAICPLIRGHYGYTF	TGTGCCATCTGCCCCCTCATTAGGGGTCACTATGGCTACACCTTC
-	TRBD1	TRBV6-2/TRBV6-3	TRBJ1-5	CASSYSINDRGKQPQHF	TGTGCCAGCAGTTACTCGATTAATGACAGGGGAAAACAGCCCCAGCATTTT
-	-	TRBV28	TRBJ2-1	CASSFSLLRQFF	TGTGCCAGCTCCTTTAGTTTGCTCCGACAGTTCTTC
-	-	TRBV6-5	TRBJ2-3	CASRQTTDTQYF	TGTGCCAGCAGGCAGACCACGGATACGCAGTATTTT
-	TRBD2	TRBV27	TRBJ2-1	CASSPLSSGSWNEQFF	TGTGCCAGCAGTCCACTCTCTAGCGGGAGTTGGAATGAGCAGTTCTTC
-	-	TRBV28	TRBJ1-1	CASSLPAGWGTEAFF	TGTGCCAGCAGTTTACCGGCGGGGTGGGGCACTGAAGCTTTCTTT